This T cell receptor beta chain was recovered during a study of T cell changes during pregnancy in multiple sclerosis. The repertoire was sequenced with immunoSEQ multiplex PCR; TCRdb's copy has only in-frame clones and lacks some. Among about 36,000 clones listed, around 92% were seen once. Material: CD4+ T cells from peripheral blood mononuclear cells, obtained in the second trimester of pregnancy. The origin of this receptor is a female donor in good health, enrolled as a control in a pregnancy study.

The CDR3 sequence: CASSRLAGSYEQYF. The DNA of the CDR3 is TGTGCCAGCAGCAGACTAGCGGGATCCTACGAGCAGTACTTC. The chain combines TRBV2 with TRBJ2-7; 11 bases map to TRBD2. Germline V gives CDR1 SNHLY, CDR2 FYNNEI. The CDR3 consists of 14 residues. V shed 6 bases and J 1 base; nucleotides not matched to a gene: 2.